This T cell receptor (beta chain) comes out of a study of T cell responses to AZD1222 COVID-19 vaccine. Study-level results: Reportedly, nearly half of unique spike TCRs recognized epitopes outside B.1.351/B.1.1.7 mutations. Across spike, vaccine-associated CD4 TCRs were found, dominant at 160-218 and 743-854. Clonal diversity was possibly underestimated; the donors were predominantly white British and more often female. With two AZD1222 doses given, Spike-specific TCR breadth and depth both rose.

Germline V lookup: CDR1 SGHDT, CDR2 YYEEEE. This CDR3 spans 14 amino acids. V lost 0 bases and J 4 bases, leaving 10 bases between the germline ends. Profiling relied on immunoSEQ multiplex PCR, and the TCRdb table lists in-frame clones only, not all of them. The sample has 180,000 or so clones; roughly 91% are singletons. About this clone itself: Its antigen is undetermined.

The rearrangement links TRBV5-6 to TRBJ1-1; possibly TRBD1 for D (5 bases). This TCR was sampled from an adult who received the AZD1222 COVID-19 vaccine. The input for sequencing was peripheral blood, taken 28 days after the second AZD1222 dose. The CDR3 sequence: CASSLVGGSTEAFF. In DNA form, the CDR3 reads TGTGCCAGCAGCTTGGTTGGGGGGAGCACTGAAGCTTTCTTT.